This paragraph reports one TCR beta chain. Its antigen is undetermined. The sample is drawn from a study of cytomegalovirus exposure and HLA in healthy donors. The PCR ran on 60 Vbeta and 13 Jbeta primers. Clones were read by immunoSEQ multiplex PCR, and TCRdb kept only the in-frame ones, dropping some. The repertoire holds 120,000 or so clones, over 9.5% seen once, with 4.6% in the top ten. Trimming at V came to 6 bases and at J to 5 bases, leaving 9 bases not matched to a gene. Germline V gene data show CDR1 as MNHEY and CDR2 as SMNVEV (reference sequence). The CDR3 length is 14 residues. Findings and caveats of the study: An assumption of roughly uniform sequencing depth across donors underlay the presence/absence analyses. TCR beta chain V- and J-gene trimming was linked, in a later analysis, to a missense variant in DCLRE1C. Cytomegalovirus association was assigned to more than 150 TCR beta chains.

This rearrangement joins TRBV27 to TRBJ1-1, with TRBD1 identical over 7 bases. This receptor was obtained from a young woman in good health and CMV-seropositive. The sample consisted of PBMCs. The CDR3 bases are TGTGCCAGCAGCCCCGGGACAGAAACTACTGAAGCTTTCTTT. It translates to CASSPGTETTEAFF.